These T cell receptor beta chains were read from a single sample in a study of T cell responses to AZD1222 COVID-19 vaccine. Generated by immunoSEQ multiplex PCR, the TCRdb table keeps only in-frame clones and is missing some. Seen here are more than 150,000 clones, around 87% observed once, and the top ten hold 2.5% to 3%. This specimen was peripheral blood, taken on day 0 of MenACWY control vaccination. The receptors come from an adult in good health. The conserved cysteine and the conserved F or W are not part of the CDR3 here. A clone size is listed for some rows: how often the clone was seen (once, few, many), or a class if it is expanded.

10	TRBV7-9	once	TRBJ2-1	ASSLSKNEQF
11	TRBV19	.	TRBJ1-1	ASSYIEGRGAF
14	TRBV5-3	.	TRBJ2-3	ARSWGLAGLTDTQY
10	TRBV10-3	.	TRBJ2-1	AISGAFNEQF
12	TRBV30	.	TRBJ2-7	AWSGQGVSYEQY
13	TRBV6-5	.	TRBJ2-7	ASSYRLAGPYEQY
10	TRBV6-5	.	TRBJ1-2	ASRQPGLGYT
7	TRBV28	.	TRBJ1-2	ATAPGYT
13	TRBV19	.	TRBJ1-4	ASRGHRATNEKLF
12	TRBV12-2	.	TRBJ1-6	ASRWGREKGPLH
13	TRBV7-2	.	TRBJ1-3	ASSLAMTGGNTIY
16	TRBV6-2/TRBV6-3	.	TRBJ2-2	ASSRTSGGATNTGELF
11	TRBV7-9	.	TRBJ1-5	ASSLGLNQPQH
11	TRBV19	.	TRBJ1-5	ASSYRADQPQH
13	TRBV10-3	.	TRBJ2-7	AISEPQRGSYEQY
13	TRBV18	.	TRBJ1-3	ASSPPGSSGNTIY
14	TRBV5-1	.	TRBJ2-1	ASTGTSGGARNEQF
11	TRBV7-9	.	TRBJ2-2	ASSPGGTGELF
12	TRBV9	.	TRBJ2-7	ASSVAVGGYEQY
10	TRBV5-1	.	TRBJ2-7	ASEGVGGEQY
12	TRBV4-2	.	TRBJ2-2	ASSQVAVTGELF
15	TRBV9	.	TRBJ2-1	ASSARYSVFSYNEQF
13	TRBV30	.	TRBJ1-5	AWSVRGGQLKPQH
9	TRBV28	.	TRBJ1-1	ASSLSFEAF
11	TRBV28	.	TRBJ2-3	ASTPGGRWTQY
12	TRBV19	.	TRBJ1-2	ASSMQRANYGYT
12	TRBV28	.	TRBJ1-2	ASSSGTGRYGYT
14	TRBV7-3	.	TRBJ2-2	ASSPGLARNTGELF
15	TRBV7-9	few	TRBJ2-7	ASSPGGLAGFSDEQY
13	TRBV13	once	TRBJ1-6	ASSLGDRANSPLH
12	TRBV7-3	.	TRBJ2-2	ASSPDSSTGELF
13	TRBV7-2	.	TRBJ1-2	ASSLWGTANYGYT
13	TRBV15	.	TRBJ1-6	ATSRGGGLNSPLH
9	TRBV7-6	.	TRBJ1-1	ASSLKGEAF
15	TRBV6-1	.	TRBJ2-3	ASSGGETGAPSDTQY